Each of the 2 T cell receptor beta chains below was sequenced from the same sample in a study of blood T cell repertoires in COVID-19 (TCRdb year 2020). Receptors were amplified or captured by the immunoSEQ multiplex PCR assay. TCRdb stores this immuneACCESS table with in-frame sequences only. Part of the clones is absent; in the studies checked, under half of the shortfall reflects unresolved V genes, and no reason is known for the rest. Present in this sample are approximately 170,000 clones, about 88% of which were seen just once. The top ten clonotypes cover approximately 24% of the sample. Sample: peripheral blood. The receptors come from a man in his fifties or sixties with acute or convalescent COVID-19.

The chain employs TRBV7-2 and TRBJ1-1; TRBD1 matches 11 bases. Unmatched junction bases numbered 4, after V lost 5 bases and J lost 5 bases. Germline V gene lookup returns CDR1 SGHTA and CDR2 FQGNSA. This CDR3 spans 14 amino acids. The chain's CDR3 is CASSRDRGNTEAFF. In nucleotides, the CDR3 is TGTGCCAGCAGCCGGGACAGGGGGAATACTGAAGCTTTCTTT.

V gene TRBV28 combines with J gene TRBJ1-1, with D possibly matching TRBD1 (6 bases). Germline V lookup: CDR1 MDHEN, CDR2 SYDVKM. The CDR3 contains 15 residues. The V end lost 4 bases, the J end lost 6 bases, and 18 bases lay between the germline ends. CDR3 coding DNA: TGTGCCAGCAGTTCTCCGGGACAACCGTCCCCTGAAGCTTTCTTT. Protein product: CASSSPGQPSPEAFF. Full variable domain (missing parts from reference TRBV28 and TRBJ1-1): DVKVTQSSRYLVKRTGEKVFLECVQDMDHENMFWYRQDPGLGLRLIYFSYDVKMKEKGDIPEGYSVSREKKERFSLILESASTNQTSMYLCASSSPGQPSPEAFFGQGTRLTVV.